This T cell receptor (beta chain) was documented in a study of response to subunit inactivated influenza vaccine. TCRdb independently ran MiXCR on the RT-PCR reads; one entry per CDR3 protein. The sample records 500,000 to 600,000 distinct CDR3 sequences, over 10% being singletons. This clonotype was recorded a few times. CDR3 length: 14 residues. Between the trimmed V and J ends, which lost 1 base and 6 bases, there was a span of 11 bases. Germline CDR1 and CDR2: SGHDT and YYEEEE. The input for sequencing was PBMCs from blood, taken roughly 47 days after vaccination. This clonotype was sampled from a man aged 50 to 60 who received an inactivated influenza vaccine. This chain connects TRBV5-6 to TRBJ2-1; D ambiguous. The CDR3: CASSLIDGPNEQFF. CDR3 DNA: TGTGCCAGCAGCTTGATCGACGGACCCAATGAGCAGTTCTTC.